Shown below are 9 T cell receptor beta chains from a single sample sequenced in a study of OX40 agonist ivuxolimab in advanced cancers. Sequencing was performed with immunoSEQ multiplex PCR; in TCRdb, only in-frame clones are kept and a portion is missing. The sample consists of some 63,000 clones, around 84% of them appearing once. The specimen comprised CD4+ or CD8+ T cells sorted from blood, sampled in a trial of the OX40 agonist ivuxolimab. The receptors derive from an adult with an advanced solid tumor such as melanoma, head and neck, liver or kidney cancer.

The chain recombines TRBV30 with TRBJ1-1; D possibly corresponds to TRBD1 (5 bases). CDR1 and CDR2 from the germline V gene are GTSNPN and SVGIG (reference sequence). With 3 bases removed from V and 1 base from J, the gap between germline ends came to 9 bases. The CDR3 is 13 amino acids. The CDR3 here is CAWSVDKNTEAFF. Written as DNA, the CDR3 is TGTGCCTGGAGCGTGGACAAGAACACTGAAGCTTTCTTT.

The rearrangement links TRBV5-1 to TRBJ2-1; 15 bases are shared with TRBD2. With 4 bases clipped from V and 2 bases from J, the junction kept 10 bases outside the gene matches. From germline, CDR1 is SGHRS and CDR2 YFSETQ. The CDR3 is made up of 19 amino acids. CDR3 amino acids: CASSGAGTSGGSPYNEQFF. The CDR3 DNA sequence: TGCGCCAGCAGCGGTGCCGGGACTAGCGGGGGGTCTCCCTACAATGAGCAGTTCTTC.

The J gene is TRBJ1-1, the V gene TRBV2; D not certain. V was clipped by 7 bases and J by 11 bases, with 26 bases between them. CDR3 length: 15 residues. Germline V gene data show CDR1 as SNHLY and CDR2 as FYNNEI. The CDR3 region has the DNA TGTGCCAGCAAATTAACCCGGACTGCTGGCGAGTACGCTTTCTTT. As protein: CASKLTRTAGEYAFF.

This chain connects TRBV4-3 to TRBJ1-5; a possible D gene is TRBD1 (6 bases). The CDR3 is made up of 15 amino acids. Germline assignment: CDR1 LGHNA and CDR2 YSLEER. V was trimmed by 0 bases and J by 6 bases, leaving 12 bases between them. CDR3 region: CASSQDWQGIQPQHF. The CDR3 nucleotides read TGCGCCAGCAGCCAAGATTGGCAGGGGATTCAGCCCCAGCATTTT.

The J gene is TRBJ2-7, the V gene TRBV6-5; the D is unclear. V lost 7 bases and J lost 3, with 16 bases in between. This CDR3 is 14 amino acids long. The germline CDR1 and CDR2 sequences are MNHEY and SVGAGI. The CDR3 bases are TGTGCCAGCACCCAGGACGCAGGCTTCTACGAGCAGTACTTC. This codes for CASTQDAGFYEQYF.

This clone was seen once. V and J are TRBV19 and TRBJ1-5, with D tentatively TRBD1 (5 bases). The V gene lost 2 bases and the J gene lost 10 bases, with 27 bases spanning the gap. This CDR3 contains 18 residues. Germline V gene sequence: CDR1 LNHDA, CDR2 SQIVND (reference sequence). CDR3 nucleotides: TGTGCCAGTAGTATACGAACCCTTGGGACGGGGCAAACGAAACCCCAGCATTTT. It encodes CASSIRTLGTGQTKPQHF. Full variable domain (remainder filled in from reference TRBV19 and TRBJ1-5): DGGITQSPKYLFRKEGQNVTLSCEQNLNHDAMYWYRQDPGQGLRLIYYSQIVNDFQKGDIAEGYSVSREKKESFPLTVTSAQKNPTAFYLCASSIRTLGTGQTKPQHFGDGTRLSIL.

The chain is built from TRBV7-6 and TRBJ2-1; D uncertain. CDR1 SGHVS and CDR2 FNYEAQ come from the germline V gene. This CDR3 has 17 residues. V lost 7 bases and J 2 bases, leaving 21 bases between the germline ends. The CDR3 is CASTLLGGNRAYNEQFF. The CDR3, as DNA: TGTGCCAGCACCCTATTAGGTGGTAATCGGGCCTACAATGAGCAGTTCTTC. Filled out from reference TRBV7-6 and TRBJ2-1, the complete variable domain reads GAGVSQSPRYKVTKRGQDVALRCDPISGHVSLYWYRQALGQGPEFLTYFNYEAQQDKSGLPNDRFSAERPEGSISTLTIQRTEQRDSAMYRCASTLLGGNRAYNEQFFGPGTRLTVL.

The chain links TRBV5-1 to TRBJ2-7, with 7 bases matching TRBD2. Trimming took 3 bases from V and 1 from J; bases not matched to a gene: 1. Germline lookup yields CDR1 SGHRS and CDR2 YFSETQ. The CDR3 runs 13 residues. The CDR3 is CASSSGGSYEQYF. DNA of the CDR3: TGCGCCAGCAGCTCCGGGGGGTCCTACGAGCAGTACTTC.

This clone has more than one count but fewer than ten. At one end, the junction sequence differs from germline, possibly due to a read error. The same CDR3 arises from other DNA sequences in this sample as well. The V and J genes are TRBV6-6 and TRBJ2-7, with D unclear. The CDR3 sequence is 12 residues long. CDR1 MNHNY and CDR2 SVGAGI come from the germline V gene (reference sequence). The chain's CDR3 is CASSEAVYEQYF. In nucleotides, the CDR3 is TGCGCCAGCAGTGAGGCCGTATACGAGCAGTACTTC.